These T cell receptor beta chains were read from a single sample in a study of T cells in localized non-small cell lung cancer. Sequenced by immunoSEQ multiplex PCR; TCRdb stores in-frame clones only, minus some. The repertoire consists of some 14,000 clones, with about 28% occurring once and the leading ten covering about 7.8%. The sample consisted of lung tumor tissue, taken before any cancer treatment. These receptors all come from a female donor at least 60 years old with stage I lung adenocarcinoma. Each CDR3 is given with its conserved first and last residue. D genes are given only for firm matches. Clone size is shown for a subset of rows, as once, few, many or a class of expanded clone.

J gene: TRBJ2-7
clone size: NA
D gene: NA
V gene: TRBV18
CDR3 protein: CASSPGIGTVTYEQYF
CDR3 DNA: TGTGCCAGCTCACCAGGGATAGGGACGGTTACCTACGAGCAGTACTTC

J gene: TRBJ2-3
clone size: NA
D gene: NA
V gene: TRBV28
CDR3 protein: CASNVPGFTDTQYF
CDR3 DNA: TGTGCCAGCAATGTTCCGGGGTTCACAGATACGCAGTATTTT

J gene: TRBJ1-3
clone size: NA
D gene: NA
V gene: TRBV9
CDR3 protein: CASSVVAGTHGNTIYF
CDR3 DNA: TGTGCCAGCAGCGTAGTGGCTGGGACCCATGGAAACACCATATATTTT

J gene: TRBJ1-2
clone size: NA
D gene: NA
V gene: TRBV19
CDR3 protein: CASSMTGSGRFGYTF
CDR3 DNA: TGTGCCAGTAGTATGACCGGGTCAGGAAGGTTTGGCTACACCTTC

J gene: TRBJ2-3
clone size: few
D gene: NA
V gene: TRBV6-8
CDR3 protein: CAISGGGDTQYF
CDR3 DNA: TGTGCCATCAGTGGCGGGGGCGATACGCAGTATTTT

J gene: TRBJ2-5
clone size: NA
D gene: TRBD2
V gene: TRBV18
CDR3 protein: CASSPSTSAQETQYF
CDR3 DNA: TGTGCCAGCTCACCATCCACTAGCGCCCAAGAGACCCAGTACTTC

J gene: TRBJ1-2
clone size: NA
D gene: TRBD1
V gene: TRBV19
CDR3 protein: CASSEGQIYGYTF
CDR3 DNA: TGTGCCAGTAGTGAGGGACAGATCTATGGCTACACCTTC

J gene: TRBJ1-5
clone size: many
D gene: TRBD1
V gene: TRBV7-2
CDR3 protein: CASKQGVNQPQHF
CDR3 DNA: TGTGCCAGCAAACAGGGGGTTAATCAGCCCCAGCATTTT

J gene: TRBJ2-1
clone size: NA
D gene: TRBD2
V gene: TRBV11-3
CDR3 protein: CASSASGGTPYNEQFF
CDR3 DNA: TGTGCCAGCAGCGCGAGCGGGGGGACTCCCTACAATGAGCAGTTCTTC

J gene: TRBJ2-3
clone size: NA
D gene: NA
V gene: TRBV10-1
CDR3 protein: CASSEGYTQYF
CDR3 DNA: TGCGCCAGCAGTGAAGGTTATACGCAGTATTTT

J gene: TRBJ2-7
clone size: few
D gene: NA
V gene: TRBV6-7
CDR3 protein: CASSEFEWQYF
CDR3 DNA: TGTGCCAGCAGTGAGTTCGAGTGGCAGTACTTC

J gene: TRBJ2-7
clone size: NA
D gene: TRBD2
V gene: TRBV29-1
CDR3 protein: CSVRGGPGTSGGTYEQYF
CDR3 DNA: TGCAGCGTGCGGGGGGGGCCCGGGACTAGCGGAGGAACCTACGAGCAGTACTTC

J gene: TRBJ2-3
clone size: medium-sized
D gene: NA
V gene: TRBV9
CDR3 protein: CASSSLGSTDTQYF
CDR3 DNA: TGTGCCAGCAGCTCCCTTGGGAGCACAGATACGCAGTATTTT

J gene: TRBJ1-2
clone size: few
D gene: NA
V gene: TRBV30
CDR3 protein: CASRFRSGGFGDGYTF
CDR3 DNA: TGTGCCTCTCGGTTTCGCTCCGGGGGATTTGGTGATGGCTACACCTTC

J gene: TRBJ2-1
clone size: many
D gene: NA
V gene: TRBV11-3
CDR3 protein: CASSLEGARGNEQFF
CDR3 DNA: TGTGCCAGCAGCTTAGAAGGGGCTAGGGGGAATGAGCAGTTCTTC

J gene: TRBJ1-6
clone size: NA
D gene: NA
V gene: TRBV6-8
CDR3 protein: CASSYSTGNSPLHF
CDR3 DNA: TGTGCCAGCAGTTACTCCACGGGTAATTCACCCCTCCACTTT